These 20 T cell receptor beta chains share one sample of origin, sequenced in a study of molecular identifiers for immune sequencing clone quantification. TCRdb reprocessed the PCR reads with MiXCR, giving one entry per CDR3 protein. The top ten hold roughly 0.85% of the sample, which has about 640,000 distinct CDR3 sequences, nearly 20% seen once. The material sequenced was naive CD8+ T cells from blood, with Jurkat cell RNA spiked in. Subset reported: FACS-sorted CD8+CD4-CCR7+CD45RA+ naive T cells. Source of these receptors: a human donor in good health. Some libraries in this study had Jurkat cell RNA spiked in.

This clonotype was observed at least ten times. V usage is TRBV7-2 and J usage is TRBJ2-3; D remains ambiguous. V lost 1 base, J lost 0 bases, and 5 bases lay in between. Germline assignment: CDR1 SGHTA and CDR2 FQGNSA. This CDR3 is built from 14 residues. The DNA of the CDR3 is TGTGCCAGCAGCTTAGTAATTAGCACAGATACGCAGTATTTT. Translated: CASSLVISTDTQYF.

This clonotype was counted at least ten times. CDR3 sequence reads: CASSLEAIVVAGDEQYF. In DNA form, the CDR3 reads TGCGCCAGCAGCTTGGAGGCCATTGTGGTAGCGGGGGACGAGCAGTACTTC. The V and J genes are TRBV5-1 and TRBJ2-7; TRBD2 matches at 9 bases. CDR1 and CDR2 (germline): SGHRS, YFSETQ. This CDR3 is 17 amino acids long. V dropped 0 bases and J dropped 5; count of bases not matched to a gene: 12.

As concerns this clonotype: This may stem from a read error, because a much larger clone lies one nucleotide away. The chain uses TRBV19 and TRBJ2-3; the D is unclear. CDR3 length equals 16 residues. CDR1 and CDR2 (germline): LNHDA, SQIVND (reference sequence). CDR3 sequence: CARSDRLVTSTDTQYF. CDR3 coding DNA: TGTGCCCGTAGTGATCGACTGGTTACTAGCACAGATACGCAGTATTTT.

This chain links TRBV3-1 with TRBJ2-7; D call uncertain. Germline lookup yields CDR1 LGHDT and CDR2 YNNKEL (reference sequence). The CDR3 is 15 residues long. Trimming pared 4 bases from V and 0 bases from J, leaving 13 bases between. The CDR3 spells CASSPVPRYSYEQYF. CDR3 nucleotide sequence: TGTGCCAGCAGCCCGGTCCCCCGATACTCCTACGAGCAGTACTTC.

This clonotype was counted at least ten times. The J gene is TRBJ1-2, the V gene TRBV20-1; D possibly corresponds to TRBD1 (6 bases). Germline V gene data show CDR1 as DFQATT and CDR2 as SNEGSKA (reference sequence). Trimming removed 0 bases from V and 5 bases from J, with 13 bases in between. CDR3 length equals 14 residues. Here the CDR3 DNA reads TGCAGTGCTAGAGATGTCTACAGGGAATATGGCTACACCTTC. It is translated as CSARDVYREYGYTF.

This clonotype was detected many times. The V call is TRBV2, the J call TRBJ2-4, with 10 bases that match TRBD1. The trim removed 3 bases at V and 0 bases at J, leaving 11 bases unmatched. Per the germline V gene, CDR1 is SNHLY and CDR2 is FYNNEI. CDR3 length equals 19 residues. The CDR3 reads CASSEGTGVDFGAKNIQYF. In DNA form, the CDR3 reads TGTGCCAGCAGTGAGGGGACAGGGGTTGATTTTGGAGCCAAAAACATTCAGTACTTC.

In this sample, this clonotype turned up once. Since a much larger clone is just one base distant, this may be a read error. CDR3 protein: CASSPNKLGELDYGHTF. CDR3 nucleotide sequence: TGTGCCAGCAGCCCCAACAAGTTAGGGGAGTTGGACTATGGCCACACCTTC. The V gene is TRBV16, the J gene TRBJ1-2, with a weak D call TRBD1 (5 bases). Germline V gene data show CDR1 as KGHSY and CDR2 as FQNENV. This CDR3 has 17 amino acids.

This clonotype was observed at least ten times. The chain uses TRBV20-1 and TRBJ2-7, with a tentative D call TRBD2 (6 bases). The length of the CDR3 is 13 residues. The germline gives CDR1 DFQATT, CDR2 SNEGSKA (reference sequence). V was clipped by 0 bases and J by 5 bases, with 11 bases between them. The CDR3 loop is CSARDWGGDEQYF. CDR3 bases: TGCAGTGCTAGAGATTGGGGCGGGGACGAGCAGTACTTC.

This clonotype has just one count. A read error may be the cause here, since a much bigger clone is one base away. The genes are TRBV6-2 or TRBV6-3 and TRBJ2-1; a possible D gene is TRBD2 (6 bases). Trimming cost V 5 bases and J 1 base, with 9 bases left between them. Looked up from germline, CDR1 is MNHEY and CDR2 is SVGEGT. The CDR3 has 14 amino acids. The CDR3 spells CASSRRGSYNEQFF. The CDR3 DNA follows: TGTGCCAGCAGTCGACGGGGGTCCTACAATGAGCAGTTCTTC.

The sample holds many counts of this clonotype. The chain employs TRBV28 and TRBJ2-1; the D is unclear. V dropped 6 bases and J dropped 1 base, with 7 bases sitting between them. Germline loops: CDR1 MDHEN, CDR2 SYDVKM. The CDR3 length is 13 residues. This CDR3 reads CASRLSSYNEQFF. DNA for the CDR3: TGTGCCAGCAGGCTATCGTCCTACAATGAGCAGTTCTTC.

Concerning this clonotype: With a much larger clone just one base away, this may be a read error. V and J are TRBV28 and TRBJ2-2; unclear D gene. This CDR3 region has 11 residues. From germline, CDR1 is MDHEN and CDR2 SYDVKM. As DNA, the CDR3 is TGTGCCAGCGGTTTCCCCCCGGAGCTGTTTTTT. Its protein product is CASGFPPELFF.

This clonotype was recorded at least ten times. Here the CDR3 DNA reads TGCGCCAGCAGTGGCAGGACAGGGAGGGCCAAAAACATTCAGTACTTC. Its translation: CASSGRTGRAKNIQYF. This chain joins TRBV10-2 and TRBJ2-4; 8 nucleotides match TRBD1. This CDR3 is 16 amino acids long. Trimming cost V 4 bases and J 1 base; bases outside gene matches: 6. Germline lookup yields CDR1 WSHSY and CDR2 SAAADI.

This clonotype was counted ten times or more. V usage is TRBV5-1 and J usage is TRBJ2-7; 7 bases fit TRBD1. This CDR3 contains 15 residues. Germline V gene data show CDR1 as SGHRS and CDR2 as YFSETQ. The ends lost 3 bases at V and 1 base at J; junction bases unmatched: 7. CDR3 coding DNA: TGCGCCAGCAGCTACGGACAGGATATATCCTACGAGCAGTACTTC. Translation: CASSYGQDISYEQYF.

To note about this clonotype: Since a much larger clone is just one base distant, this may be a read error. J is TRBJ2-1 and V is TRBV13; a possible D gene is TRBD1 (5 bases). CDR3 length: 12 amino acids. The germline V and J ends were trimmed by 8 bases and 12 bases, with 17 bases remaining between them. The V gene's germline CDR1 is PRHDT and CDR2 FYEKMQ (reference sequence). For the CDR3, the DNA is TGTGCCAGCTCCCTCAGTCAGGGAAGGCAGTTCTTC. This codes for CASSLSQGRQFF.

This clonotype was detected many times. CDR3 DNA: TGTGCCAGCAGTGGGGCAGTAGATACTGAAGCTTTCTTT. Encoded protein: CASSGAVDTEAFF. This chain joins TRBV2 and TRBJ1-1; D is uncertain. This CDR3 contains 13 residues. The ends were cut back, 4 bases at V and 5 bases at J, with 11 bases in the middle. Per germline, CDR1 SNHLY and CDR2 FYNNEI. Complete variable domain (other parts from reference TRBV2 and TRBJ1-1): EPEVTQTPSHQVTQMGQEVILRCVPISNHLYFYWYRQILGQKVEFLVSFYNNEISEKSEIFDDQFSVERPDGSNFTLKIRSTKLEDSAMYFCASSGAVDTEAFFGQGTRLTVV.

Ten or more counts support this clonotype. In DNA form, the CDR3 reads TGTGCCAGCAAACCTGAGGTAAACTACGAGCAGTACTTC. It translates to CASKPEVNYEQYF. The chain carries TRBV6-2 or TRBV6-3 and TRBJ2-7, with no clear D. Trimming shortened V by 7 bases and J by 3 bases, and 13 bases separated the two germline ends. The CDR3 covers 13 residues. Looked up from germline, CDR1 is MNHEY and CDR2 is SVGEGT.

The gene calls are TRBV5-6 and TRBJ2-7; TRBD2 is a possible D gene (5 bases). V gave up 7 bases and J gave up 5 bases, with 25 bases separating them. The CDR3 extends over 16 amino acids. Germline-derived CDR1 and CDR2 are SGHDT and YYEEEE. The CDR3 region is CASGYPPAVDPDEQYF. The CDR3, as DNA: TGTGCCAGCGGCTACCCACCAGCGGTCGATCCCGACGAGCAGTACTTC. Complete variable domain (other parts from reference TRBV5-6 and TRBJ2-7): DAGVTQSPTHLIKTRGQQVTLRCSPKSGHDTVSWYQQALGQGPQFIFQYYEEEERQRGNFPDRFSGHQFPNYSSELNVNALLLGDSALYLCASGYPPAVDPDEQYFGPGTRLTVT.

This clonotype has only a few counts. The J gene is TRBJ2-3, the V gene TRBV28; D call uncertain. Trimming stripped 6 bases from V and 2 bases from J, with 15 bases between. The CDR3 runs to 15 residues. CDR1 and CDR2 from the germline V gene are MDHEN and SYDVKM. CDR3 coding DNA: TGTGCCAGCAGAGGGTCGGTAACTTTCACAGATACGCAGTATTTT. This sequence encodes CASRGSVTFTDTQYF.

As to this clonotype: A much bigger clone sits one base away, suggesting this may be a read error. The chain has TRBV5-1 and TRBJ2-5, with 10 bases aligning to TRBD1. V was pared by 4 bases and J by 7 bases, with 13 bases of the junction left unmatched. The CDR3 loop spans 16 amino acids. Germline values: CDR1 SGHRS, CDR2 YFSETQ. The CDR3 DNA is TGCGCCAGCAGCGGACCCGGGACAGGGGCTAGTGGGACCCAGTACTTC. This encodes CASSGPGTGASGTQYF.

This clonotype was seen at least ten times. This chain joins TRBV20-1 and TRBJ2-7, with D possibly TRBD1 on 6 matching bases. Germline V gene data show CDR1 as DFQATT and CDR2 as SNEGSKA (reference sequence). The CDR3 sequence is 13 residues long. Between the trimmed V and J ends, which lost 3 bases and 0 bases, there was a span of 9 bases. The CDR3, as DNA: TGCAGTGCTAGTTGGGACAACTCCTACGAGCAGTACTTC. Translated: CSASWDNSYEQYF.